This TCR beta chain was obtained from a study of glioma-infiltrating T cells. Study conclusions and caveats: Tissue and blood shared very few CDR3 sequences. Tissue-blood divergence was below expectation in non-neoplastic patients, above in gliomas.

This CDR3 region has 15 residues. Germline V gene lookup returns CDR1 SGHRS and CDR2 YFSETQ. V was trimmed by 6 bases and J by 0 bases, leaving 15 bases between them. Regarding this clonotype: Its specificity is not known.

The iRepertoire nested amplicon-rescue multiplex PCR amplified TCR alpha and beta CDR3s from RNA. One-step reverse transcription and amplification started from approximately 100-400 ng of tissue mRNA or PBMC total RNA. TCRdb redid the calling of the multiplex PCR reads with MiXCR, one entry per CDR3 protein. The sample lists around 180,000 distinct CDR3 sequences, roughly two fifths occurring once. The sequenced sample was glioma tissue, nonneoplastic brain tissue, or PBMCs (not recorded which). The sequence was obtained from a human donor with low-grade glioma or glioblastoma, undergoing nonglioma brain surgery, or in good health (not recorded which). The V gene is TRBV5-1, the J gene TRBJ2-5; D may be TRBD1 or TRBD2 (5 bases each). CDR3 sequence: CASTQGMGDQETQYF. CDR3 nucleotide sequence: TGCGCCAGCACCCAGGGTATGGGGGACCAAGAGACCCAGTACTTC.